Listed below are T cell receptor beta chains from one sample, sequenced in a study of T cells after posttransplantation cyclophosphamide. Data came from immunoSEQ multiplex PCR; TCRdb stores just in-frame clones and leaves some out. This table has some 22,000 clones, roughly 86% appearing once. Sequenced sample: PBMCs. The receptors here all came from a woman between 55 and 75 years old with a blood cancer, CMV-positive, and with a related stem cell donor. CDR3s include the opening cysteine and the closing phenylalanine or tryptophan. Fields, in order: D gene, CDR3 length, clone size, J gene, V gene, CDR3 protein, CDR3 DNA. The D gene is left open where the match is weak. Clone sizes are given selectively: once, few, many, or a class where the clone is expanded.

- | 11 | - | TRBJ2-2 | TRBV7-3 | CASSSGGEVFF | TGTGCCAGCAGCTCGGGGGGCGAGGTGTTTTTT
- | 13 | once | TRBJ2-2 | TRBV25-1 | CASSEASTGELFF | TGTGCCAGCAGTGAAGCGAGCACCGGGGAGCTGTTTTTT
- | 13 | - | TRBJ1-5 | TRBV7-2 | CASSLDGGGPQHF | TGTGCCAGCAGCTTAGACGGTGGTGGGCCCCAGCATTTT
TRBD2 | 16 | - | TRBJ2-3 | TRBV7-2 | CASSLGLAGGTDTQYF | TGTGCCAGCAGCTTAGGGCTAGCGGGAGGGACAGATACGCAGTATTTT
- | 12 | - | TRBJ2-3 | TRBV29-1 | CSALLGTDTQYF | TGCAGCGCCTTACTAGGGACAGATACGCAGTATTTT
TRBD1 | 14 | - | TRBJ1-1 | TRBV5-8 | CASSLTGVNTEAFF | TGTGCCAGCAGTTTGACAGGGGTAAACACTGAAGCTTTCTTT
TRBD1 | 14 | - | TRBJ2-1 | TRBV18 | CASSTQGGNNEQFF | TGTGCCAGCTCTACACAGGGGGGAAACAATGAGCAGTTCTTC
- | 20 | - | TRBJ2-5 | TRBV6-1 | CASSESRGLRGDGGKETQYF | TGTGCCAGCAGTGAATCTCGTGGACTACGGGGAGACGGTGGAAAAGAGACCCAGTACTTC
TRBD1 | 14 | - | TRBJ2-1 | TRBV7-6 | CASSYRDSYNEQFF | TGTGCCAGCAGCTATCGGGACAGTTACAATGAGCAGTTCTTC
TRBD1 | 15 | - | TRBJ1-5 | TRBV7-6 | CASSAGTGGNQPQHF | TGTGCCAGCAGCGCTGGGACAGGGGGAAATCAGCCCCAGCATTTT
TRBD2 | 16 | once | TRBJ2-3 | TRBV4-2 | CASSRTSGRITDTQYF | TGTGCCAGCAGCCGGACTAGCGGGAGGATCACAGATACGCAGTATTTT
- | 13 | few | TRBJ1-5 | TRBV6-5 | CASSYRGDQPQHF | TGTGCCAGCAGTTACAGAGGAGATCAGCCCCAGCATTTT
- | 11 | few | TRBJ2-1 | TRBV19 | CASWDSNEQFF | TGTGCCAGTTGGGACTCCAATGAGCAGTTCTTC
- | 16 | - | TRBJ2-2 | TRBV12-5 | CASGLVLAANTGELFF | TGTGCTAGTGGTTTGGTACTAGCAGCCAACACCGGGGAGCTGTTTTTT
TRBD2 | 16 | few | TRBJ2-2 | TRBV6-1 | CASSGQPGLGTGELFF | TGTGCCAGCAGTGGTCAACCGGGACTAGGGACCGGGGAGCTGTTTTTT
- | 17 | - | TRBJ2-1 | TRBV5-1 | CASSFTGTPSSYNEQFF | TGCGCCAGCAGCTTTACCGGGACTCCTAGCTCCTACAATGAGCAGTTCTTC
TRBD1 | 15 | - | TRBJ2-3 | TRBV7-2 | CASSTGGPRLDTQYF | TGTGCCAGCAGCACAGGGGGCCCTCGATTGGATACGCAGTATTTT
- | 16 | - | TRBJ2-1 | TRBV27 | CASSRPTGTSYNEQFF | TGTGCCAGCAGCCGCCCCACAGGGACCTCCTACAATGAGCAGTTCTTC
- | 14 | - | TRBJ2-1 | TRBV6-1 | CASSAPDWTNEQFF | TGTGCCAGCAGTGCCCCGGACTGGACTAATGAGCAGTTCTTC
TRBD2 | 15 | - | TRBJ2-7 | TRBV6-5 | CASRAVGLAVYEQYF | TGTGCCAGCAGGGCCGTAGGACTAGCGGTCTACGAGCAGTACTTC
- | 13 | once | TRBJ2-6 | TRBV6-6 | CAGGDSGANVLTF | TGTGCCGGAGGGGACTCTGGGGCCAACGTCCTGACTTTC
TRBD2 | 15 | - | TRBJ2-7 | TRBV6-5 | CASSRSAGDYYEQYF | TGTGCCAGCAGTCGGTCAGCGGGGGATTACTACGAGCAGTACTTC
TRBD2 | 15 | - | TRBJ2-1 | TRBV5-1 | CASSQLAGGGNEQFF | TGCGCCAGCAGCCAACTAGCGGGAGGGGGAAATGAGCAGTTCTTC
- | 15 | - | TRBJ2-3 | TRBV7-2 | CASSLAVGSTDTQYF | TGTGCCAGCAGCTTAGCGGTCGGGAGCACAGATACGCAGTATTTT
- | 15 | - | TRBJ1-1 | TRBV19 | CASIPTTDLNTEAFF | TGTGCCAGTATCCCGACGACCGACTTGAACACTGAAGCTTTCTTT
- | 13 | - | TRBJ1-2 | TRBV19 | CASQAGEDYGYTF | TGTGCCAGTCAAGCGGGGGAGGACTATGGCTACACCTTC
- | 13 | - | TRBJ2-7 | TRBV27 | CASSLSGAYEQYF | TGTGCCAGCAGTCTCTCAGGGGCCTACGAGCAGTACTTC
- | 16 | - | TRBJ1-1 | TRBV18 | CASSPLYKQGNTEAFF | TGTGCCAGCTCACCACTATACAAACAGGGGAACACTGAAGCTTTCTTT
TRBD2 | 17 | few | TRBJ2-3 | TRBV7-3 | CASSFPYGGRASDTQYF | TGTGCCAGCAGCTTCCCCTACGGCGGGAGGGCCTCAGATACGCAGTATTTT
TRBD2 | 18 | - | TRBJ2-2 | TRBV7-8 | CASRETPRAGTNTGELFF | TGTGCCAGCAGAGAGACACCGCGAGCGGGGACCAACACCGGGGAGCTGTTTTTT
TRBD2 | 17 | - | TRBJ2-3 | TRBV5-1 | CASSLAFSGSGSDTQYF | TGCGCCAGCAGCTTGGCCTTCAGCGGGAGTGGGTCAGATACGCAGTATTTT
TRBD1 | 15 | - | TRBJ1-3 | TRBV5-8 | CASSLGTGVGNTIYF | TGTGCCAGCAGCTTGGGGACAGGGGTCGGAAACACCATATATTTT
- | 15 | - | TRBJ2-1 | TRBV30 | CAWSRDWRSYNEQFF | TGTGCCTGGAGCAGGGACTGGAGGTCCTACAATGAGCAGTTCTTC
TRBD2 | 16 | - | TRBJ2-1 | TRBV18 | CASSRTSGSGYNEQFF | TGTGCCAGCTCACGGACTAGCGGGAGTGGATACAATGAGCAGTTCTTC
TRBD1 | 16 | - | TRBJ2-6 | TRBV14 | CASSQARGIGANVLTF | TGTGCCAGCAGCCAAGCCAGGGGGATCGGGGCCAACGTCCTGACTTTC
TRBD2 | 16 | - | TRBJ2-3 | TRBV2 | CASRRRTSGSSDTQYF | TGTGCCAGCAGACGGCGGACTAGCGGGAGCTCAGATACGCAGTATTTT
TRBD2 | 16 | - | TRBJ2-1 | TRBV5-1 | CASSLGVSAGYNEQFF | TGCGCCAGCAGCTTAGGGGTTTCAGCGGGGTACAATGAGCAGTTCTTC
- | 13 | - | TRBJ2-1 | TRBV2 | CASGGRVDGEQFF | TGTGCCAGCGGTGGCCGGGTCGATGGTGAGCAGTTCTTC
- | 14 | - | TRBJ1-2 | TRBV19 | CASSMPQKGYGYTF | TGTGCCAGTAGTATGCCACAGAAAGGCTATGGCTACACCTTC
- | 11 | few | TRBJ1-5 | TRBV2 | CASRGAHLQHF | TGTGCCAGCAGGGGGGCTCATTTACAGCATTTT
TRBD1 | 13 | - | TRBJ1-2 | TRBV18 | CASSRDRVYGYTF | TGTGCCAGCTCACGGGACAGGGTCTATGGCTACACCTTC
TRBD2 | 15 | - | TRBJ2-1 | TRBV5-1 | CASSPSGREYNEQFF | TGCGCCAGCAGCCCAAGCGGGAGGGAATACAATGAGCAGTTCTTC
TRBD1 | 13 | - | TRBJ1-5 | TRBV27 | CASSIDRERPQHF | TGTGCCAGCAGTATCGACAGGGAGAGGCCCCAGCATTTT
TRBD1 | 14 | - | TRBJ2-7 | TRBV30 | CAWSRTGSVYEQYF | TGTGCCTGGAGCCGGACAGGGTCGGTTTACGAGCAGTACTTC
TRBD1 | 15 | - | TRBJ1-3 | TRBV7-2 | CASSLETGAGNTIYF | TGTGCCAGCAGCTTAGAGACAGGGGCTGGAAACACCATATATTTT
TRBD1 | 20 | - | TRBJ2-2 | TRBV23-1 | CASSQSGTGGTTLNTGELFF | TGCGCCAGCAGTCAATCAGGGACAGGGGGCACTACCTTGAACACCGGGGAGCTGTTTTTT
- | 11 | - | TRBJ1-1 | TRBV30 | CAWGLGTEAFF | TGTGCCTGGGGGCTTGGCACTGAAGCTTTCTTT
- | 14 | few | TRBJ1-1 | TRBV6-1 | CASSDLTGTGEAFF | TGTGCCAGCAGTGACCTAACAGGGACGGGTGAAGCTTTCTTT
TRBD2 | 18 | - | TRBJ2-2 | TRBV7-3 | CASSLTSGLAGKGGELFF | TGTGCCAGCAGCTTAACGTCGGGACTAGCGGGGAAAGGCGGGGAGCTGTTTTTT
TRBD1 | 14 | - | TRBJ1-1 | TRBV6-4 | CASRPGQGKTEAFF | TGTGCCAGCAGACCGGGACAGGGGAAAACTGAAGCTTTCTTT
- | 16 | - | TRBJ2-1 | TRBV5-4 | CASSLESRAGYNEQFF | TGTGCCAGCAGCTTGGAGAGTCGCGCGGGGTACAATGAGCAGTTCTTC
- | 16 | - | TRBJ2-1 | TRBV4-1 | CASSQDRGSPYNEQFF | TGCGCCAGCAGCCAAGATCGCGGTAGCCCCTACAATGAGCAGTTCTTC